Presented here are 2 T cell receptor beta chains from one specimen sequenced in a study of regulatory T cells in long-lasting Graves disease. Library construction for TCR beta used iRepertoire HTBI primers and Arm-PCR of CDR3 regions. From the multiplex PCR reads, TCRdb called clonotypes with MiXCR, one entry per CDR3 protein. The sample lists around 510,000 distinct CDR3 sequences; around 21% were seen once. Indicated time point: persistent/refractory GD, antithyroid drugs over 5 years with positive TRAb. There was RNA extracted from PBMCs, and the TCR library was made from it. Sequenced here: peripheral blood mononuclear cells (PBMCs), sampled when the disease was refractory, from a patient treated with antithyroid drugs. The receptors originated from a female donor with Graves disease.

This clonotype was observed a handful of times. The chain employs TRBV7-3 and TRBJ2-3, with no clear D. The CDR3 extends over 14 amino acids. Trimming removed 5 bases from V and 7 bases from J, with 16 bases in between. CDR1 and CDR2 from the germline V gene are SGHTA and FQGTGA. CDR3 residues: CASSRTRRDHTQYF. CDR3 sequence (DNA): TGTGCCAGCAGCCGCACTCGGCGAGATCATACGCAGTATTTT.

This clonotype was detected many times. The rearrangement uses TRBV5-1 and TRBJ2-7; D tentatively reads TRBD1 or TRBD2 (5 bases each). V lost 4 bases, J lost 0 bases, and 11 bases lay in between. The CDR3 is made up of 14 amino acids. CDR1 is SGHRS, CDR2 YFSETQ, per germline. CDR3 protein: CASSVGASSYEQYF. The CDR3 nucleotides are TGCGCCAGCAGCGTCGGGGCGAGCTCCTACGAGCAGTACTTC.